This TCR beta chain was sequenced for a study of control samples from healthy donors and cancer patients. Sequencing was performed with immunoSEQ multiplex PCR; in TCRdb, only in-frame clones are kept and a portion is missing. The sample carries about 80,000 clones, 70% to 85% recorded once. The CDR3 is 14 amino acids. The germline CDR1 and CDR2 sequences are SSHAT and FNYEAQ (reference sequence). A remark on this clone: At one of its ends the junction is not consistent with the germline gene, which may arise from a read error.

This receptor was taken from a man in his 60s with head and neck cancer. J is TRBJ2-7 and V is TRBV7-7, with D possibly TRBD2 on 6 matching bases. Sequencing was carried out using PBMCs. The CDR3 DNA follows: TGTGCTAGCAGCTTAGGACTAAACTCCTACGAGCAGTACTTC. Its protein product is CASSLGLNSYEQYF.